This paragraph covers one TCR beta chain sequence. Germline values: CDR1 MNHEY, CDR2 SMNVEV (reference sequence). There are 13 residues in the CDR3. The V gene lost 5 bases and the J gene lost 6 bases, with 13 bases spanning the gap. The sample originates from a study of blood T cell repertoires in COVID-19. Turning to the study itself: Sources were T cells, B-cell-depleted T cells, or PBMCs; the material itself was cDNA or gDNA.

Measured with immunoSEQ multiplex PCR; TCRdb has only the in-frame clones, and not every one. The table shows roughly 260,000 clones, with around 90% occurring only once. The sample taken for sequencing was peripheral blood. The V call is TRBV27, the J call TRBJ1-2, with D unclear. This sequence was found in a person between 18 and 30 years old with COVID-19, enrolled during active disease. CDR3 in DNA: TGTGCCAGCAGTCCCCACGGGGAGAATGGCTACACCTTC. Amino acids: CASSPHGENGYTF.